This paragraph reports one T cell receptor (beta chain). CDR1 and CDR2 (germline): SGHVS, FQNEAQ. This CDR3 is 15 amino acids long. Trimming took off 3 bases at V and 10 bases at J, with 16 bases between the two ends. The record originates from a study of cytomegalovirus exposure and HLA in healthy donors. The data were produced by immunoSEQ multiplex PCR, yet TCRdb's version contains in-frame clones alone and is incomplete. The repertoire holds 150,000 to 200,000 clones, roughly 90% seen once, with 2% to 2.5% in the top ten. The chain combines TRBV7-8 with TRBJ1-6, with D possibly being TRBD1 (5 bases). The receptor was derived from a woman under 30 in good health and CMV-seronegative. Sequenced material: PBMCs. The CDR3 region has the DNA TGTGCCAGCAGCTTTCCCGGGGGAAAGGGGTCACCCCTCCACTTT. Encoded protein: CASSFPGGKGSPLHF.